This TCR beta chain was identified during a study of CD4+ T cells in melanoma. Clones were read by immunoSEQ multiplex PCR, and TCRdb kept only the in-frame ones, dropping some. The sample includes over 100,000 clones, 92% of them seen just once. A single count supports this clone. Its antigen is unidentified. Whole-study findings and limits: CD8+ T cell, macrophage and B cell function reportedly correlated with neoantigen-specific CD4+ T cells. In melanoma, neoantigen-specific CD4+ T cells reportedly differed in differentiation state.

The V gene lost 6 bases and the J gene lost 7 bases, with 12 bases spanning the gap. In germline, CDR1 is LNHDA, CDR2 SQIVND (reference sequence). The CDR3 runs 13 residues. Sequenced sample: peripheral blood. This clonotype was obtained from a human donor with melanoma. The chain carries TRBV19 and TRBJ2-2, with D possibly matching TRBD1 (6 bases). CDR3 DNA: TGTGCCAGTAGCAACAGGGAAGTCGGGGAGCTGTTTTTT. Translated, it gives CASSNREVGELFF.